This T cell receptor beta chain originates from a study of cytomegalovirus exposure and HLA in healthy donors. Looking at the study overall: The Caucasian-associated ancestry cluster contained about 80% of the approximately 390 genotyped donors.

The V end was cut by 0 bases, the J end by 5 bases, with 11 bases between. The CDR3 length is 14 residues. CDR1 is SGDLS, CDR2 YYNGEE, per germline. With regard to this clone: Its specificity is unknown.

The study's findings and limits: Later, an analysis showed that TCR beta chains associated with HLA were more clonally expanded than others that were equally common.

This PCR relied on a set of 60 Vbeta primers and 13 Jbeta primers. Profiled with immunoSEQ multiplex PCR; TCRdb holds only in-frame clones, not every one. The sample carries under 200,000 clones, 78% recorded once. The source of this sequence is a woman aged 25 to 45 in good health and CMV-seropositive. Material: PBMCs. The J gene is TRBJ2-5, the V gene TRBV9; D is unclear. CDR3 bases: TGTGCCAGCAGCGTAGGGCCGCCCGGGGAGACCCAGTACTTC. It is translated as CASSVGPPGETQYF.